This T cell receptor beta chain was captured by sequencing in a study of graft-versus-host responses after intestinal transplantation. Method: immunoSEQ multiplex PCR; TCRdb's copy keeps in-frame clones and lacks some. The sample lists around 100,000 clones; 91% were seen once. V lost 4 bases to trimming and J lost 2 bases, with 17 bases between them. Germline V gene sequence: CDR1 SGHTA, CDR2 FQGTGA. The CDR3 is 16 amino acids. Notes on this clone: No antigen is known for it.

The gene calls are TRBV7-3 and TRBJ1-1; no clear D gene. The clonotype originates from a human donor who was the organ donor for an intestinal transplant. Sample: unstimulated CD4+ T cells sorted from spleen or lymph node cells, taken before transplant. This CDR3 is CASSSTPVPSNTEAFF. The DNA for the CDR3 is TGTGCCAGCAGCTCAACTCCGGTCCCGTCAAACACTGAAGCTTTCTTT.